This T cell receptor (beta chain) was recorded in a study of T cell responses to AZD1222 COVID-19 vaccine. Whole-study findings and limits: Baseline seropositivity characterized only 5 to 7 AZD1222 recipients.

The V gene's germline CDR1 is LGHNT and CDR2 FRNRAP. The CDR3 extends over 12 amino acids. Losses at the gene ends were 9 bases for V and 7 bases for J; bases not matched to a gene: 5. Libraries were prepared by immunoSEQ multiplex PCR; TCRdb keeps only in-frame clonotypes and omits some of them. The sample carries about 100,000 clones, about 92% recorded once. Points on this clone: Its antigen is unidentified.

This rearrangement joins TRBV12-5 to TRBJ2-2; 7 positions agree with TRBD2. Sequencing used peripheral blood, obtained on day 0 of AZD1222 vaccination. The receptor comes from an adult in good health. CDR3 region: CASRREGGELFF. The CDR3 DNA sequence: TGTGCTAGCCGGAGGGAGGGCGGGGAGCTGTTTTTT.